One TCR beta chain is described in this entry. The data stem from a study of blood T cells in healthy people across ages. Trimming took 2 bases from V and 4 from J, leaving 14 bases between them. Germline-derived CDR1 and CDR2 are SGDLS and YYNGEE. The CDR3 is made up of 15 amino acids. A second roughly 7 to 11 cycle PCR used barcoded and J-beta primers. A single record per CDR3 protein comes from TCRdb applying MiXCR to the 5' RACE reads. The sample has about 510,000 distinct CDR3 sequences, roughly a quarter seen once. This sample also belongs to another study, concerning T cells of mothers and their children.

The chain couples TRBV9 to TRBJ2-3, with D perhaps assigned TRBD1 or TRBD2 (5 bases each). The sample consisted of blood. This TCR came from a boy between 2 and 10 years old in good health. CDR3 sequence (DNA): TGTGCCAGCAGCGTTTTTGGTGGGACCTCAGATACGCAGTATTTT. This gives the protein CASSVFGGTSDTQYF.